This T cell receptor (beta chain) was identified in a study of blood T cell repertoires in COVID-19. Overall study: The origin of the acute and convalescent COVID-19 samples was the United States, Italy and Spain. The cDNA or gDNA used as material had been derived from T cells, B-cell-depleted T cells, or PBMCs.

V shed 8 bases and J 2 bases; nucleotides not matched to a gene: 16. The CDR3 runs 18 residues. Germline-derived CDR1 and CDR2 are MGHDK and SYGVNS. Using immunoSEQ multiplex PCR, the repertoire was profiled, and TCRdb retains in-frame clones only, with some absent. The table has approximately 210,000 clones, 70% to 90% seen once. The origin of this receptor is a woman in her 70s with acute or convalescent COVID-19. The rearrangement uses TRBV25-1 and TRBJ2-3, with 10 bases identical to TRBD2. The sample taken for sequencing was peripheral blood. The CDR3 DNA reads TGTGCCAGCGAGAAACCGGGACTAGCGACAAGCTACACAGATACGCAGTATTTT. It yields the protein CASEKPGLATSYTDTQYF.